The present T cell receptor (beta chain) was sequenced within a study of T cells after posttransplantation cyclophosphamide. General study results and limits: Tissue-infiltrating T cells from skin or gut overlapped little with blood T cells.

Germline values: CDR1 SNHLY, CDR2 FYNNEI. The CDR3 runs 12 residues. After removal of 7 bases from V and 4 bases from J, the junction contained 4 bases not matched to a gene. On the day of bone marrow donation, the related graft donor provided peripheral blood. Method: immunoSEQ multiplex PCR; TCRdb's copy keeps in-frame clones and lacks some. There are about 37,000 clones in the sample, none observed a single time. This clone showed up many times. Antigen unknown. This clonotype was obtained from a young man in good health and a related stem cell transplant donor. The V gene is TRBV2, the J gene TRBJ2-7, with TRBD1 matching over 7 bases. Sequencing was performed on PBMCs. The CDR3 coding sequence is TGTGCCAGCAATGACAGGGTATACGAGCAGTACTTC. Translation gives CASNDRVYEQYF. Based on the CDR3 plus reference TRBV2 and TRBJ2-7, the full variable domain is EPEVTQTPSHQVTQMGQEVILRCVPISNHLYFYWYRQILGQKVEFLVSFYNNEISEKSEIFDDQFSVERPDGSNFTLKIRSTKLEDSAMYFCASNDRVYEQYFGPGTRLTVT.